This TCR beta chain was sequenced in a study of somatic mutations in cytotoxic T cells in rheumatoid arthritis. Findings and caveats of the study: Multiple comparisons were not accounted for in the slight TRBV07 underrepresentation seen in rheumatoid arthritis patients.

This clone appeared once. As yet, its antigen is unknown. Generated by immunoSEQ multiplex PCR, the TCRdb table keeps only in-frame clones and is missing some. This table has 15,000 to 20,000 clones, over 75% appearing once. The germline V gene has CDR1 SEHNR and CDR2 FQNEAQ (reference sequence). The CDR3 loop spans 13 amino acids. The ends were cut back, 7 bases at V and 4 bases at J, with 14 bases in the middle. The TCR comes from an adult with rheumatoid arthritis. Sequences were obtained from CD8+ T cells sorted from blood. J is TRBJ2-7 and V is TRBV7-9; TRBD1 or TRBD2 may be the D gene (6 bases each). The CDR3 sequence: CASTGAGKYEQYF. Here the CDR3 DNA reads TGTGCCAGCACGGGGGCAGGGAAGTACGAGCAGTACTTC. Looking up the rest from reference TRBV7-9 and TRBJ2-7 gives the full variable domain: DTGVSQNPRHKITKRGQNVTFRCDPISEHNRLYWYRQTLGQGPEFLTYFQNEAQLEKSRLLSDRFSAERPKGSFSTLEIQRTEQGDSAMYLCASTGAGKYEQYFGPGTRLTVT.